The 8 T cell receptor beta chains presented below share a single source sample, sequenced in a study of vaccination and CD4 T cells after COVID-19. No cognate antigen is known for these TCRs. Cultured CD4+ T cells had their DNA profiled by the Oncomine TCR Beta short-read assay. TCRdb independently ran MiXCR on the PCR reads; one entry per CDR3 protein. Of about 8,000 distinct CDR3 sequences in the sample, about 50% were seen once. Treatment described: roughly 10-day PBMC culture with coronavirus spike peptide pools or control peptides (ViraFEST assay). Sequencing was carried out using CD4+ T cells from blood, cultured in vitro. The receptors derive from a human donor who had recovered from COVID-19.

This clonotype has just a few counts. V and J are TRBV7-2 and TRBJ2-3; tentative D call: TRBD2 (6 bases). CDR3 size: 16 residues. Trimming shortened V by 2 bases and J by 4 bases, and 16 bases separated the two germline ends. Per the germline V gene, CDR1 is SGHTA and CDR2 is FQGNSA. The CDR3 protein is CASSLWGGIGSDTQYF. Here the CDR3 DNA reads TGTGCCAGCAGCTTATGGGGCGGGATAGGGTCAGATACGCAGTATTTT. Variable domain in full (rest from reference TRBV7-2 and TRBJ2-3): GAGVSQSPSNKVTEKGKDVELRCDPISGHTALYWYRQSLGQGLEFLIYFQGNSAPDKSGLPSDRFSAERTGGSVSTLTIQRTQQEDSAVYLCASSLWGGIGSDTQYFGPGTRLTVL.

The chain has TRBV25-1 and TRBJ2-3, with D perhaps assigned TRBD1 or TRBD2 (5 bases each). The CDR3 is 13 amino acids. Germline CDR1 and CDR2: MGHDK and SYGVNS. V gave up 2 bases and J gave up 11 bases, with 14 bases separating them. The DNA of the CDR3 is TGTGCCAGCAGTGAACCGACTAATCAGGGGCAGTATTTT. It yields the protein CASSEPTNQGQYF.

This clonotype was counted between two and nine times. The rearrangement joins TRBV27 to TRBJ1-6, with D possibly being TRBD1 (6 bases). There are 15 residues in the CDR3. Germline V gene lookup returns CDR1 MNHEY and CDR2 SMNVEV (reference sequence). V shed 4 bases and J shed 6 bases, with 13 bases lying between them. CDR3 DNA sequence: TGTGCCAGCAGTTCCCCCAGGGGTGGTAATTCACCCCTCCACTTT. Protein product: CASSSPRGGNSPLHF.

The rearrangement joins TRBV2 to TRBJ1-2, with D possibly matching TRBD1 (5 bases). Germline V CDR1 and CDR2: SNHLY, FYNNEI. The V end lost 4 bases, the J end lost 8 bases, and 20 bases lay between the germline ends. The CDR3 runs to 15 residues. CDR3 nucleotide sequence: TGTGCCAGCAGTGGTAGACAGATCCGGCGGGAGGGCTACACCTTC. Its protein is CASSGRQIRREGYTF.

The table lists this clonotype with a few counts. The rearrangement joins TRBV7-9 to TRBJ1-1; 7 positions agree with TRBD1. The V segment lost 7 bases and the J segment 0 bases; nucleotides outside the gene matches: 5. The CDR3 is 14 residues long. Germline V CDR1 and CDR2: SEHNR, FQNEAQ (reference sequence). The CDR3 DNA follows: TGTGCCAGCAACCAGGACAGGATGAACACTGAAGCTTTCTTT. It yields the protein CASNQDRMNTEAFF.

Of note for this clonotype: Germline and junction disagree at one end, which may indicate a read error. The chain is built from TRBV7-7 and TRBJ2-2, with 9 bases fitting TRBD2. This CDR3 comprises 15 residues. Germline loops: CDR1 SSHAT, CDR2 FNYEAQ (reference sequence). CDR3 DNA: TGTGCTAGCAGCTTATCGCGGGGGGGGACCGGGGAGCTGTTTTTT. Its translation: CASSLSRGGTGELFF. Full variable domain (missing parts from reference TRBV7-7 and TRBJ2-2): GAGVSQSPRYKVTKRGQDVTLRCDPISSHATLYWYQQALGQGPEFLTYFNYEAQPDKSGLPSDRFSAERPEGSISTLTIQRTEQRDSAMYRCASSLSRGGTGELFFGEGSRLTVL.

Here the CDR3 DNA reads TGTGCCATCAGTGCAGGGGCAGGCACTGAAGCTTTCTTT. It specifies CAISAGAGTEAFF. This chain links TRBV10-3 with TRBJ1-1, with TRBD1 as a possible D gene (6 bases). CDR1 and CDR2 from the germline V gene are ENHRY and SYGVKD. This CDR3 region has 13 residues. Trimming pared 4 bases from V and 4 bases from J, leaving 10 bases between.

This clonotype is labeled large. J is TRBJ1-6 and V is TRBV12-3 or TRBV12-4; 9 nucleotides agree with TRBD1. The V and J ends lost 5 bases and 0 bases, in that order; junction bases with no gene match: 8. The CDR3 contains 18 residues. The chain's CDR3 is CASSRTGGSSSYNSPLHF. The CDR3 bases are TGTGCCAGCAGTAGAACAGGGGGCAGTAGCTCCTATAATTCACCCCTCCACTTT.